These 12 T cell receptor beta chains came from one sample sequenced in a study of technical replicates of blood from a handful of donors. Assay used: immunoSEQ multiplex PCR; TCRdb lists only in-frame clones, some missing. Of approximately 75,000 clones listed, approximately 96% are singletons. Sequencing input: T cells isolated from PBMCs. Every receptor here comes from a human donor in good health.

The CDR3 region has the DNA TGTGCCAGCAGCCAAGAGAAGGACAGGGACAATCAGCCCCAGCATTTT. Residues: CASSQEKDRDNQPQHF. The chain is built from TRBV14 and TRBJ1-5, with 8 nucleotides matching TRBD1. From germline, CDR1 is SGHDN and CDR2 FVKESK. V dropped 0 bases and J dropped 3; count of bases not matched to a gene: 4. The CDR3 length is 16 residues. The full variable domain, with the rest looked up from reference TRBV14 and TRBJ1-5, is EAGVTQFPSHSVIEKGQTVTLRCDPISGHDNLYWYRRVMGKEIKFLLHFVKESKQDESGMPNNRFLAERTGGTYSTLKVQPAELEDSGVYFCASSQEKDRDNQPQHFGDGTRLSIL.

The chain is built from TRBV5-5 and TRBJ1-2; no definite D call. Per germline, CDR1 SGHKS and CDR2 YYEKEE (reference sequence). The CDR3 is 16 residues long. Trimming removed 1 base at V and 9 bases at J, with 22 bases between. As DNA, the CDR3 is TGTGCCAGCAGCTTGACGTACGGTATCTTTCTTTCGAGCTACACCTTC. This gives the protein CASSLTYGIFLSSYTF.

V is TRBV11-2 and J is TRBJ1-2; D is perhaps TRBD1 (6 bases). This CDR3 has 15 residues. Germline CDR1 reads SGHAT; CDR2 reads FQNNGV. The V end lost 1 base, the J end lost 6 bases, and 15 bases lay between the germline ends. The CDR3 sequence is CASSLAGAQVNGYTF. CDR3 DNA: TGTGCCAGCAGCTTAGCAGGGGCGCAAGTAAATGGCTACACCTTC.

The CDR3 protein is CASSTNRVDDSEAFF. CDR3 nucleotide sequence: TGCGCCAGCAGCACAAACAGGGTGGATGACTCTGAAGCTTTCTTT. The gene calls are TRBV5-1 and TRBJ1-1; maybe TRBD1 (6 bases). Trimming took off 4 bases at V and 6 bases at J, with 19 bases between the two ends. CDR1 SGHRS and CDR2 YFSETQ come from the germline V gene. This CDR3 spans 15 amino acids.

The V and J genes are TRBV4-1 and TRBJ1-1, with a weak D call TRBD1 (5 bases). The CDR3 sequence is 15 residues long. Between the trimmed V and J ends, which lost 0 bases and 8 bases, there was a span of 16 bases. The germline V gene has CDR1 MGHRA and CDR2 YSYEKL. The CDR3 reads CASSQEARMQGEAFF. As DNA, the CDR3 is TGCGCCAGCAGCCAAGAGGCCCGTATGCAGGGCGAAGCTTTCTTT.

V is TRBV19 and J is TRBJ1-4; 7 bases are shared with TRBD1. The CDR3 sequence is 13 residues long. Germline V gene lookup returns CDR1 LNHDA and CDR2 SQIVND (reference sequence). V shed 5 bases, J shed 8 bases, and the junction held 5 bases outside the gene matches. The chain's CDR3 is CASSLTRGEKLFF. Here the CDR3 DNA reads TGTGCCAGTAGTCTTACCAGGGGGGAAAAACTGTTTTTT.

V is TRBV5-8 and J is TRBJ1-3, with D unresolved. Germline values: CDR1 SGHTS, CDR2 YDEGEE. The CDR3 is made up of 15 amino acids. The ends were cut back, 1 base at V and 0 bases at J, with 8 bases in the middle. CDR3 in DNA: TGTGCCAGCAGCTTGAGAGGACTCTCTGGAAACACCATATATTTT. Amino acid sequence: CASSLRGLSGNTIYF.

V is TRBV12-5 and J is TRBJ2-1, with TRBD1 matching over 7 bases. V lost 2 bases and J lost 3; bases outside the gene matches: 7. This CDR3 comprises 16 residues. The germline V gene has CDR1 LGHNT and CDR2 FRNRAP. CDR3 protein: CASGLTRTGVYNEQFF. CDR3 in DNA: TGTGCTAGTGGTTTGACTAGGACAGGCGTCTACAATGAGCAGTTCTTC.

V usage is TRBV6-1 and J usage is TRBJ1-2, with TRBD1 as a possible D gene (5 bases). The V gene's germline CDR1 is MNHNS and CDR2 SASEGT. The germline V and J ends were trimmed by 8 bases and 8 bases, with 15 bases remaining between them. This CDR3 has 12 residues. Here the CDR3 DNA reads TGTGCCAGCGAGGAAGGGGTTAGGGGCTACACCTTC. Encoded protein: CASEEGVRGYTF.

The chain combines TRBV6-7 with TRBJ2-2; 8 bases are shared with TRBD2. TRBV6-7 is classed as an ORF, of uncertain function. The V and J ends lost 2 bases and 3 bases, in that order; junction bases with no gene match: 5. This CDR3 contains 16 residues. The CDR3 loop reads CASSYPSGRYTGELFF. The CDR3 DNA reads as TGTGCCAGCAGTTACCCCAGCGGGAGATACACCGGGGAGCTGTTTTTT.

The chain recombines TRBV6-6 with TRBJ2-7; D might be TRBD1 (5 bases). Germline V CDR1 and CDR2: MNHNY, SVGAGI (reference sequence). V lost 5 bases to trimming and J lost 6 bases, with 11 bases between them. The length of the CDR3 is 12 residues. The CDR3 coding sequence is TGTGCCAGCAGTCCCCGACAGACCGAGCAGTACTTC. It specifies CASSPRQTEQYF.

V is TRBV19 and J is TRBJ2-1; TRBD2 matches at 7 bases. The CDR3 is 14 amino acids. Trimming at V came to 3 bases and at J to 9 bases, leaving 8 bases not matched to a gene. Germline-derived CDR1 and CDR2 are LNHDA and SQIVND (reference sequence). The CDR3 spells CASSIGGEGFEQFF. The DNA of the CDR3 is TGTGCCAGTAGTATTGGAGGGGAGGGTTTTGAGCAGTTCTTC. The full variable domain, in which reference TRBV19 and TRBJ2-1 provide the parts outside the CDR3, is DGGITQSPKYLFRKEGQNVTLSCEQNLNHDAMYWYRQDPGQGLRLIYYSQIVNDFQKGDIAEGYSVSREKKESFPLTVTSAQKNPTAFYLCASSIGGEGFEQFFGPGTRLTVL.